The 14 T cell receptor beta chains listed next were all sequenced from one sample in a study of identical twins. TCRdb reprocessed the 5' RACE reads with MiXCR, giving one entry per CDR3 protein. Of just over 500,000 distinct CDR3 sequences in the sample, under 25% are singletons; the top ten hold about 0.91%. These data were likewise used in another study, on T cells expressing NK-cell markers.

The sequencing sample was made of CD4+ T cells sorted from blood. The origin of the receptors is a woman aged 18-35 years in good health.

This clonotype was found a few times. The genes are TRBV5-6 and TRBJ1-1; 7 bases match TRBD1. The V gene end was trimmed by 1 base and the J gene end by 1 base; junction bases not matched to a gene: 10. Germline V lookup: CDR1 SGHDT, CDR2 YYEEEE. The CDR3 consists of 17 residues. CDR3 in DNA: TGTGCCAGCAGCTTGACACACAGGGGATTCTCGAACACTGAAGCTTTCTTT. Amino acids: CASSLTHRGFSNTEAFF.

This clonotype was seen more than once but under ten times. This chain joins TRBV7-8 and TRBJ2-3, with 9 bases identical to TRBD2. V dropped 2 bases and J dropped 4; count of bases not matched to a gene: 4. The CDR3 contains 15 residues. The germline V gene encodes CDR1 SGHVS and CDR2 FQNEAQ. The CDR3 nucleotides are TGTGCCAGCAGCTTAAGGCGGGGGGGCCCAGATACGCAGTATTTT. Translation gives CASSLRRGGPDTQYF.

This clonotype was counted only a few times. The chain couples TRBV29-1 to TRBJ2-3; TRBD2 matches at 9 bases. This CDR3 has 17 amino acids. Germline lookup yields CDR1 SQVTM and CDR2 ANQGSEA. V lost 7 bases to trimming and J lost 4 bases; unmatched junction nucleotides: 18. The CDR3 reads CSAHETLAGGHPDTQYF. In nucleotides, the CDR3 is TGCAGCGCCCATGAGACGCTGGCGGGGGGGCATCCAGATACGCAGTATTTT.

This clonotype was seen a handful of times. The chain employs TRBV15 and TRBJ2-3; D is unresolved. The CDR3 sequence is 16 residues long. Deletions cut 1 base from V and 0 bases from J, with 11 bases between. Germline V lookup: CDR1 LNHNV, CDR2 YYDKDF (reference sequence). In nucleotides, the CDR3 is TGTGCCACCAGCAGAGCGGGCAGCCTTAGCACAGATACGCAGTATTTT. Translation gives CATSRAGSLSTDTQYF.

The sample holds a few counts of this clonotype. In DNA form, the CDR3 reads TGTGCCATCAGACCCGACAGGGGCTCCTACGAGCAGTACTTC. This sequence encodes CAIRPDRGSYEQYF. The gene calls are TRBV10-3 and TRBJ2-7, with 8 bases fitting TRBD1. The germline V gene encodes CDR1 ENHRY and CDR2 SYGVKD. The CDR3 has 14 amino acids. V was clipped by 6 bases and J by 0 bases; unmatched bases: 4.

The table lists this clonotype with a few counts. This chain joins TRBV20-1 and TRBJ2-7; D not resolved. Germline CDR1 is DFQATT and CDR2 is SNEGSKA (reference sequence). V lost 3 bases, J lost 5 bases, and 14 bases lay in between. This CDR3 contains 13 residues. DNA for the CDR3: TGCAGTGCTAGTTCTGGCCGCTTCCACGAGCAGTACTTC. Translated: CSASSGRFHEQYF.

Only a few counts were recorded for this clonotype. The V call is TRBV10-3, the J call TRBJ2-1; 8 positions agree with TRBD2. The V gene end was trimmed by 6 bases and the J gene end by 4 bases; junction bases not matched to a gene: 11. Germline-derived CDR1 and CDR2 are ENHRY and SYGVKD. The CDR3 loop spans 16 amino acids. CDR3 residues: CAISGAGLAGYNEQFF. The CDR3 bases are TGTGCCATCAGCGGAGCAGGGCTAGCGGGTTACAATGAGCAGTTCTTC.

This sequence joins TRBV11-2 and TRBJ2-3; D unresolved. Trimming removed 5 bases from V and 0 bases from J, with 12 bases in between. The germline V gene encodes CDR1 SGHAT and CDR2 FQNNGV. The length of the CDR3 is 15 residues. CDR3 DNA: TGTGCCAGCAGCCCCCGACCTCGGAGCACAGATACGCAGTATTTT. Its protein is CASSPRPRSTDTQYF.

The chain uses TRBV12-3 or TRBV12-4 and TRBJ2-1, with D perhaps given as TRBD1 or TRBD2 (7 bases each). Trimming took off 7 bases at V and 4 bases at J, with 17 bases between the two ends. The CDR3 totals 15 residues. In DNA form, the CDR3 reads TGTGCCAGCACGACAGCGGGGACAGCTTACAATGAGCAGTTCTTC. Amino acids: CASTTAGTAYNEQFF.

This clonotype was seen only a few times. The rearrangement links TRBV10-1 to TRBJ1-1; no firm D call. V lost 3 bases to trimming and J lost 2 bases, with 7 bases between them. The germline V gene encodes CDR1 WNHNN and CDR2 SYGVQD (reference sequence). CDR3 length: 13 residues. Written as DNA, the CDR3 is TGCGCCAGCAGTGAACAGACAAACACTGAAGCTTTCTTT. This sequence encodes CASSEQTNTEAFF.

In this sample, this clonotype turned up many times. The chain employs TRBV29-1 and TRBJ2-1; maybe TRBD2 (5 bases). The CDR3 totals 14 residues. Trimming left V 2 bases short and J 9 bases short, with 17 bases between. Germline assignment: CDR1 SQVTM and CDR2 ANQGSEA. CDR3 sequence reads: CSVEQVTSRGEQFF. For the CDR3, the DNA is TGCAGCGTTGAACAAGTCACTAGTCGGGGTGAGCAGTTCTTC.

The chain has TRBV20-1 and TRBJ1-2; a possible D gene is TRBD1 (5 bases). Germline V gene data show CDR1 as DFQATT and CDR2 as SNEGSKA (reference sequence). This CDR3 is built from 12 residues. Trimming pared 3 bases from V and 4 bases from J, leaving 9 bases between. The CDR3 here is CSARRGGYGYTF. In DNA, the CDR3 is TGCAGTGCTAGGAGGGGCGGCTATGGCTACACCTTC.

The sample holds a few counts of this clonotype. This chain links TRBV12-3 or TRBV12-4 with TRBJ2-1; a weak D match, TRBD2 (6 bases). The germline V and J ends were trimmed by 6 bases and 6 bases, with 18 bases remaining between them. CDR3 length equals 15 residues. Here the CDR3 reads CASSSGAGNPNEQFF. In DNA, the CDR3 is TGTGCCAGCAGCAGTGGGGCGGGAAACCCCAATGAGCAGTTCTTC.

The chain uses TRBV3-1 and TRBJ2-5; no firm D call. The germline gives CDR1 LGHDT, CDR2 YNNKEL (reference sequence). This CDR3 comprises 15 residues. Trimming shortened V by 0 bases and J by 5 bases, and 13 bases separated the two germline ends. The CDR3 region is CASSQDLVVVETQYF. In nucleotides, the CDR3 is TGTGCCAGCAGCCAAGATCTGGTGGTAGTGGAGACCCAGTACTTC.